The 14 T cell receptor beta chains below all came from one sample that was sequenced in a study of multiple sclerosis patients with progressive multifocal leukoencephalopathy. Clones were read by immunoSEQ multiplex PCR, and TCRdb kept only the in-frame ones, dropping some. In the table there are about 33,000 clones, roughly nine tenths of which are singletons. The sample's time point: time of PML onset. Sequenced here: PBMCs, sampled from a patient treated with natalizumab. These receptors came from a human donor with progressive multifocal leukoencephalopathy.

This clone was picked up one time. The V and J genes are TRBV2 and TRBJ2-7; D tentatively reads TRBD1 or TRBD2 (5 bases each). Trimming removed 2 bases from V and 2 bases from J, with 13 bases in between. CDR1 is SNHLY, CDR2 FYNNEI, per germline. This CDR3 has 15 amino acids. The CDR3 protein is CASSERGDGTYEQYF. The CDR3 bases are TGTGCCAGCAGTGAAAGGGGAGACGGGACCTACGAGCAGTACTTC. Looking up the rest from reference TRBV2 and TRBJ2-7 gives the full variable domain: EPEVTQTPSHQVTQMGQEVILRCVPISNHLYFYWYRQILGQKVEFLVSFYNNEISEKSEIFDDQFSVERPDGSNFTLKIRSTKLEDSAMYFCASSERGDGTYEQYFGPGTRLTVT.

The chain recombines TRBV6-6 with TRBJ1-1; D uncertain. V lost 6 bases and J 1 base, leaving 12 bases between the germline ends. The CDR3 runs 14 residues. Germline CDR1 MNHNY, CDR2 SVGAGI (reference sequence). In DNA form, the CDR3 reads TGTGCCAGCAGGTATCAGGTATGGAACACTGAAGCTTTCTTT. This codes for CASRYQVWNTEAFF.

V is TRBV28 and J is TRBJ1-2, with TRBD1 as a possible D gene (6 bases). Trimming stripped 4 bases from V and 0 bases from J, with 18 bases between. CDR1 is MDHEN, CDR2 SYDVKM, per germline. This CDR3 contains 17 residues. The CDR3 sequence: CASSWGPQGASNYGYTF. The DNA of the CDR3 is TGTGCCAGCAGTTGGGGGCCACAGGGAGCATCTAACTATGGCTACACCTTC.

The chain is built from TRBV28 and TRBJ2-1; TRBD1 aligns across 7 bases. The trim removed 7 bases at V and 6 bases at J, leaving 9 bases unmatched. The CDR3 loop spans 14 amino acids. Germline lookup yields CDR1 MDHEN and CDR2 SYDVKM. The CDR3 DNA reads TGTGCCAGCATCCAAGGGGGCCCCCTCAATGAGCAGTTCTTC. Encoded protein: CASIQGGPLNEQFF.

The chain uses TRBV30 and TRBJ1-2; D gene uncertain. Germline CDR1 GTSNPN, CDR2 SVGIG (reference sequence). The CDR3 is 15 residues long. The V end was cut by 3 bases, the J end by 5 bases, with 19 bases between. Here the CDR3 reads CAWRPYHTDKYGYTF. The CDR3 DNA reads as TGTGCCTGGAGGCCCTATCACACAGACAAATATGGCTACACCTTC.

V gene TRBV6-1 combines with J gene TRBJ1-2; 11 bases are shared with TRBD1. The CDR3 contains 14 residues. The junction had 8 bases not matched to a gene; V was cut back by 7 bases and J by 7 bases. Germline V CDR1 and CDR2: MNHNS, SASEGT. The CDR3 is CASIRTGGKSGYTF. CDR3 coding DNA: TGTGCCAGCATCCGGACAGGGGGCAAAAGTGGCTACACCTTC.

V usage is TRBV4-2 and J usage is TRBJ1-2, with 8 bases lining up with TRBD1. In germline, CDR1 is LGHNA, CDR2 YNFKEQ. This CDR3 is 15 amino acids long. V shed 2 bases and J 2 bases; nucleotides not matched to a gene: 4. CDR3 sequence reads: CASSQQTGENYGYTF. CDR3 coding DNA: TGTGCCAGCAGCCAACAGACAGGGGAGAACTATGGCTACACCTTC.

The V gene is TRBV12-5, the J gene TRBJ2-3; D gene unclear. CDR1 LGHNT and CDR2 FRNRAP come from the germline V gene. The CDR3 has 12 amino acids. V was pared by 5 bases and J by 2 bases, with 5 bases between. CDR3 loop: CASGTVTDTQYF. Written as DNA, the CDR3 is TGTGCTAGTGGTACAGTCACAGATACGCAGTATTTT. The whole variable domain, filled in from reference TRBV12-5 and TRBJ2-3, reads DARVTQTPRHKVTEMGQEVTMRCQPILGHNTVFWYRQTMMQGLELLAYFRNRAPLDDSGMPKDRFSAEMPDATLATLKIQPSEPRDSAVYFCASGTVTDTQYFGPGTRLTVL.

V and J are TRBV6-1 and TRBJ1-5, with D possibly matching TRBD1 (5 bases). The CDR3 contains 14 residues. Trimming removed 0 bases at V and 7 bases at J, with 10 bases between. From germline, CDR1 is MNHNS and CDR2 SASEGT. In DNA form, the CDR3 reads TGTGCCAGCAGTGAAGCGTGGGGCGGGCAGCCCCAGCATTTT. This gives the protein CASSEAWGGQPQHF.

This clone was found once. The rearrangement joins TRBV2 to TRBJ2-5, with D tentatively TRBD2 (6 bases). Trimming pared 6 bases from V and 5 bases from J, leaving 19 bases between. Germline loops: CDR1 SNHLY, CDR2 FYNNEI. This CDR3 spans 15 amino acids. The CDR3 protein is CASRLKEGQAETQYF. CDR3 DNA: TGTGCCAGCAGATTGAAGGAGGGCCAGGCGGAGACCCAGTACTTC.

This chain links TRBV19 with TRBJ1-2, with TRBD1 matching over 9 bases. The CDR3 length is 14 residues. Germline V gives CDR1 LNHDA, CDR2 SQIVND (reference sequence). After removal of 6 bases from V and 8 bases from J, the junction contained 10 bases not matched to a gene. CDR3 coding DNA: TGTGCCAGTAGGGGCGGGACAGGGTGGACGGGCTACACCTTC. Translating gives CASRGGTGWTGYTF. The full variable domain, its missing parts supplied by reference TRBV19 and TRBJ1-2, is DGGITQSPKYLFRKEGQNVTLSCEQNLNHDAMYWYRQDPGQGLRLIYYSQIVNDFQKGDIAEGYSVSREKKESFPLTVTSAQKNPTAFYLCASRGGTGWTGYTFGSGTRLTVV.

In its sample, this clone was seen once. The chain employs TRBV28 and TRBJ2-3, with 12 bases lining up with TRBD2. This CDR3 is 16 amino acids long. V lost 2 bases to trimming and J lost 4 bases; unmatched junction nucleotides: 4. Germline assignment: CDR1 MDHEN and CDR2 SYDVKM. The CDR3 DNA reads TGTGCCAGCAGTTTACCGCTAGCGGGAGGGTCAGATACGCAGTATTTT. It specifies CASSLPLAGGSDTQYF.

V is TRBV4-3 and J is TRBJ1-4; D possibly corresponds to TRBD1 (6 bases). Trimming removed 1 base at V and 7 bases at J, with 13 bases between. In germline, CDR1 is LGHNA, CDR2 YSLEER. The CDR3 covers 15 residues. The CDR3 bases are TGCGCCAGCAGCCAAGGTCGAGGGGGGTTTGAAAAACTGTTTTTT. Encoded protein: CASSQGRGGFEKLFF.

This clone was found once. The chain employs TRBV28 and TRBJ1-2; perhaps TRBD1 as D (6 bases). Germline V gene lookup returns CDR1 MDHEN and CDR2 SYDVKM. Trimming left V 6 bases short and J 5 bases short, with 10 bases between. The CDR3 covers 12 residues. CDR3 region: CASSGQGYGYTF. The CDR3 DNA follows: TGTGCCAGCAGCGGGCAGGGGTATGGCTACACCTTC.